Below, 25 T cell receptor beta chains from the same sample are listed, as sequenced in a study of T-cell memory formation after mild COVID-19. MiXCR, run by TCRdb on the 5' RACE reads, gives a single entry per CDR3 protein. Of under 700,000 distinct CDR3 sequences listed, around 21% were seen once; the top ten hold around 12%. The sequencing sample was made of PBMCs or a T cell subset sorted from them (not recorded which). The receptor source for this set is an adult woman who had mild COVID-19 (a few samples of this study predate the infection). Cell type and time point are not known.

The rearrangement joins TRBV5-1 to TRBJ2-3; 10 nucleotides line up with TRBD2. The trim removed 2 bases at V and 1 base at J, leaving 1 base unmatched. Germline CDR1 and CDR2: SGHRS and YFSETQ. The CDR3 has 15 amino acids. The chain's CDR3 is CASSFGTSGTDTQYF. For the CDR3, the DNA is TGCGCCAGCAGCTTCGGGACTAGCGGCACAGATACGCAGTATTTT.

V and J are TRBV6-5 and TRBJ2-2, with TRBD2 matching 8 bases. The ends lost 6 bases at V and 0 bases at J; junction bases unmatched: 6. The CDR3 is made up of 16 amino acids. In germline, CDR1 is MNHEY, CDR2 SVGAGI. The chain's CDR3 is CASSEPGGANTGELFF. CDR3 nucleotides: TGTGCCAGCAGCGAACCGGGGGGGGCGAACACCGGGGAGCTGTTTTTT.

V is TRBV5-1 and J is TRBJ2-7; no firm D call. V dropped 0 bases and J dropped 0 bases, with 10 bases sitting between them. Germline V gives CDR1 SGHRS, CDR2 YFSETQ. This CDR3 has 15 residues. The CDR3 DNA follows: TGCGCCAGCAGCTTGGTGTACGGCAGCTCCTACGAGCAGTACTTC. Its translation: CASSLVYGSSYEQYF.

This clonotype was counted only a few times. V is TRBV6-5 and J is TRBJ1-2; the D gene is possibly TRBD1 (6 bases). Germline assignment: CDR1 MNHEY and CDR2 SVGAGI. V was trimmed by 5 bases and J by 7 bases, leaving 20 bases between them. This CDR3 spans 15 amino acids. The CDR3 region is CASSERGAGIGGYTF. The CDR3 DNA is TGTGCCAGCAGTGAGAGGGGGGCAGGGATTGGTGGCTACACCTTC.

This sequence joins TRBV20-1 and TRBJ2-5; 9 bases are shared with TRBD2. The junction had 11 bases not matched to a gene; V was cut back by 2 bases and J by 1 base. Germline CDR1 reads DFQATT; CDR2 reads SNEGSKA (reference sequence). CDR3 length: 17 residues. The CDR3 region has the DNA TGCAGTGCTAGACCATCTAGCGGGGCTAACTTCCAAGAGACCCAGTACTTC. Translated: CSARPSSGANFQETQYF.

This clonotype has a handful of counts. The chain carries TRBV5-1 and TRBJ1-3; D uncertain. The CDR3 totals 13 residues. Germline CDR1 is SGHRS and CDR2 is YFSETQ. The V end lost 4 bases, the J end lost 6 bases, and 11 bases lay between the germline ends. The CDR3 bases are TGCGCCAGCAGCAACTCAGCGGAAAACACCATATATTTT. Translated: CASSNSAENTIYF. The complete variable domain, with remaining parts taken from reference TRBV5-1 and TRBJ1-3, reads KAGVTQTPRYLIKTRGQQVTLSCSPISGHRSVSWYQQTPGQGLQFLFEYFSETQRNKGNFPGRFSGRQFSNSRSEMNVSTLELGDSALYLCASSNSAENTIYFGEGSWLTVV.

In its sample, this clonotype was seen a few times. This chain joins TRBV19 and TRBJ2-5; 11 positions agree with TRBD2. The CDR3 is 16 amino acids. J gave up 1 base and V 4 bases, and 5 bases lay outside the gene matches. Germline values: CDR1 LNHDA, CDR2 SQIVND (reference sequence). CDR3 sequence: CASSTELAGGQETQYF. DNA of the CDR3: TGTGCCAGTAGTACTGAGCTAGCGGGGGGCCAAGAGACCCAGTACTTC.

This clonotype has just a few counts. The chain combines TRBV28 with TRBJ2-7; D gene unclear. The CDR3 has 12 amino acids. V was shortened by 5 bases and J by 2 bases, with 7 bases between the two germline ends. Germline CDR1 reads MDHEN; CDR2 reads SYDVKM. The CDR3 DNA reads TGTGCCAGCAGTCCCGTAACCTACGAGCAGTACTTC. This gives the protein CASSPVTYEQYF.

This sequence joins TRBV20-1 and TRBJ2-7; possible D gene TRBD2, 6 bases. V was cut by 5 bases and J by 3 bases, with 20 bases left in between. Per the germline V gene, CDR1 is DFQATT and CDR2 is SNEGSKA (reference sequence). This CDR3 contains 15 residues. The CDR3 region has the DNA TGCAGTGCTGAGGGGATGGCGGGACGATACTACGAGCAGTACTTC. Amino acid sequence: CSAEGMAGRYYEQYF.

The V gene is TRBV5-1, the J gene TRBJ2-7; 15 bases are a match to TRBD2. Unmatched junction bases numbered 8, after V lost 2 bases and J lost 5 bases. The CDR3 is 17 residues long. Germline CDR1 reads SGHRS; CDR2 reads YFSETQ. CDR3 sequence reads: CASSFGTSGGFNHEQYF. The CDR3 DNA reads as TGCGCCAGCAGCTTCGGGACTAGCGGGGGGTTTAACCACGAGCAGTACTTC.

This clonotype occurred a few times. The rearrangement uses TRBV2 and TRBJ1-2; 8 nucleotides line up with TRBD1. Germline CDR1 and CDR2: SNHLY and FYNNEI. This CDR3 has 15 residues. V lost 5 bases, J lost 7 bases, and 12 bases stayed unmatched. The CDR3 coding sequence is TGTGCCAGCAGTCGCGTCGGACAGGGTGCTGCTGGCTACACCTTC. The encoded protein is CASSRVGQGAAGYTF. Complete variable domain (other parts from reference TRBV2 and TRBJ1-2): EPEVTQTPSHQVTQMGQEVILRCVPISNHLYFYWYRQILGQKVEFLVSFYNNEISEKSEIFDDQFSVERPDGSNFTLKIRSTKLEDSAMYFCASSRVGQGAAGYTFGSGTRLTVV.

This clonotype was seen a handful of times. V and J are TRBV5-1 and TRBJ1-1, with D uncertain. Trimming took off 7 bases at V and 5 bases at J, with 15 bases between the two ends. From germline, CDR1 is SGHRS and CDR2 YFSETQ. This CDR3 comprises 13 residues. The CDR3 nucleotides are TGCGCCAGCGAGACCGCCGGCGGGACTGAAGCTTTCTTT. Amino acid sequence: CASETAGGTEAFF.

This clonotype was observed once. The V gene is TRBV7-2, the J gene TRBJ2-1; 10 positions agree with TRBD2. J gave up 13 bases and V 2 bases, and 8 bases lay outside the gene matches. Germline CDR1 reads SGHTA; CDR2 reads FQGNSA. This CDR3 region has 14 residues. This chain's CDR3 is CASSLLISGGTQFF. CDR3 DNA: TGTGCCAGCAGCTTACTCATTAGCGGGGGGACCCAGTTCTTC.

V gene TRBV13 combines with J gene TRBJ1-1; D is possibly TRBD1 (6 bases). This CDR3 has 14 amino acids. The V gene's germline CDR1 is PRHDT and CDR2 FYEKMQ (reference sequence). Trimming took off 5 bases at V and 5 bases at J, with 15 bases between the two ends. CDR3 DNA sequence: TGTGCCAGCAGCCGGGGGCCAGGGAGGACTGAAGCTTTCTTT. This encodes CASSRGPGRTEAFF.

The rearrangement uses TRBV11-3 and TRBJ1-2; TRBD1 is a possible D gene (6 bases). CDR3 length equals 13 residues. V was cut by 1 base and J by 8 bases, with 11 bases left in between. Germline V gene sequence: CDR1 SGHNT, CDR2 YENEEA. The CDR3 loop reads CASSLVEGGGYTF. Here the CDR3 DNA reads TGTGCCAGCAGCTTAGTCGAGGGGGGAGGCTACACCTTC.

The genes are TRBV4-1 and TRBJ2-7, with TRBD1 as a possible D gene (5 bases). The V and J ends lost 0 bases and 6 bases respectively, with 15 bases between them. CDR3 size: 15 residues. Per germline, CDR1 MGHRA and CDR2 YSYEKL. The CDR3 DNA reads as TGCGCCAGCAGCCAAGATGGATTCAGGGCTGCCGAGCAGTACTTC. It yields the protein CASSQDGFRAAEQYF.

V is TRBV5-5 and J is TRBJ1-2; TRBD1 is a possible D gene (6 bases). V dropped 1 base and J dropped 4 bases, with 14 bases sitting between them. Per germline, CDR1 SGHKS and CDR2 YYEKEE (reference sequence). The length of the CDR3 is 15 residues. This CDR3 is CASSLREGGGYGYTF. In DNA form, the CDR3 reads TGTGCCAGCAGCTTGCGAGAGGGGGGTGGCTATGGCTACACCTTC.

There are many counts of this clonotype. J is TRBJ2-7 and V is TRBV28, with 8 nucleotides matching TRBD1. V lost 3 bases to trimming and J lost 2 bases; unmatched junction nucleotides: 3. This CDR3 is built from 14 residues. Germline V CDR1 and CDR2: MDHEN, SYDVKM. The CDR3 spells CASSLSQGAYEQYF. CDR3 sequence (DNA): TGTGCCAGCAGTTTGTCACAGGGGGCCTACGAGCAGTACTTC.

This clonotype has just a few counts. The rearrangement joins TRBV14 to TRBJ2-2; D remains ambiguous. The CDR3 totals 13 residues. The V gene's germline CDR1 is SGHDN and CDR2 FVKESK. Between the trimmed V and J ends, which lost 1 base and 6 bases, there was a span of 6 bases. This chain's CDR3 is CASSQGAPGELFF. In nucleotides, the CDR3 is TGTGCCAGCAGCCAAGGGGCCCCCGGGGAGCTGTTTTTT.

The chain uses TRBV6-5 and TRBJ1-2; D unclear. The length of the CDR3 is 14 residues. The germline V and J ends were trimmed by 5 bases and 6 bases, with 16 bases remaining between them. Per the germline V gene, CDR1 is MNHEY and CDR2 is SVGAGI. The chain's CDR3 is CASSSVQRRDGYTF. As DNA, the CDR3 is TGTGCCAGCAGTAGCGTACAGCGGAGGGATGGCTACACCTTC.

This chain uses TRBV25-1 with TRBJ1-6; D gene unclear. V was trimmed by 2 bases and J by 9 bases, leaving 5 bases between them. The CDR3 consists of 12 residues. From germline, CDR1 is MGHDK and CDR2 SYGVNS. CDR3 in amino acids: CASSELSSPLHF. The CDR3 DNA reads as TGTGCCAGCAGTGAACTAAGTTCACCCCTCCACTTT.

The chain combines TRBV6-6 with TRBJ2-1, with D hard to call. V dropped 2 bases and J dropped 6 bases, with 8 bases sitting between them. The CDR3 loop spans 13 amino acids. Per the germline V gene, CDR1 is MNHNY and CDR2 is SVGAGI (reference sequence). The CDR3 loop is CASSYPPANEQFF. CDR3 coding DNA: TGTGCCAGCAGTTACCCGCCGGCCAATGAGCAGTTCTTC.

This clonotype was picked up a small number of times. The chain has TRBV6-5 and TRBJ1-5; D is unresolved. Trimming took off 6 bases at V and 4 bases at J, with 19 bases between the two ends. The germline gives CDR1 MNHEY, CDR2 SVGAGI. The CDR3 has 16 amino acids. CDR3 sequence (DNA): TGTGCCAGCAGCCCAGAGGACGGGAGGATTAATCAGCCCCAGCATTTT. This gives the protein CASSPEDGRINQPQHF.

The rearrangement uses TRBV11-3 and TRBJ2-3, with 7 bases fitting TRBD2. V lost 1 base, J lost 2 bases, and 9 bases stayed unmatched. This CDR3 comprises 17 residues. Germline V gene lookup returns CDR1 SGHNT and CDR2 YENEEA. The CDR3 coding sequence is TGTGCCAGCAGCTTAGGGTGGAGGCTAGCGGACACAGATACGCAGTATTTT. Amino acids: CASSLGWRLADTDTQYF.

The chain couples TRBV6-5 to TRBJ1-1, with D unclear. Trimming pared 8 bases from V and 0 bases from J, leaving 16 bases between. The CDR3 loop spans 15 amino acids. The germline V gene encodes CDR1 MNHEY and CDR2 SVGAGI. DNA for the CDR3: TGTGCCAGCGGTAGGAGAGTACTCATGAACACTGAAGCTTTCTTT. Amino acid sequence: CASGRRVLMNTEAFF.